These 14 T cell receptor beta chains originate from one sample sequenced in a study of identifying expanded T cells in peripheral blood. Some clones are missing from TCRdb's copy, which holds only in-frame ones; the method was immunoSEQ multiplex PCR. The sample consists of about 91,000 clones, approximately 89% of them appearing once. The sequenced sample consisted of blood. The receptors come from a person aged 18-70 years in good health.

The gene calls are TRBV30 and TRBJ1-5, with a possible D match to TRBD1 (6 bases). Germline V gives CDR1 GTSNPN, CDR2 SVGIG (reference sequence). Trimming left V 5 bases short and J 6 bases short, with 17 bases between. The CDR3 contains 14 residues. The CDR3 sequence: CAWDLGGLGQPQHF. As DNA, the CDR3 is TGTGCCTGGGATCTCGGGGGGCTAGGTCAGCCCCAGCATTTT.

This chain connects TRBV28 to TRBJ1-5; D unresolved. Germline V CDR1 and CDR2: MDHEN, SYDVKM. The CDR3 is 16 residues long. The V gene lost 5 bases and the J gene lost 0 bases, with 14 bases spanning the gap. CDR3 protein: CASSPLSGYSNQPQHF. In nucleotides, the CDR3 is TGTGCCAGCAGTCCACTTTCAGGTTATAGCAATCAGCCCCAGCATTTT.

The genes are TRBV30 and TRBJ2-1; TRBD2 agrees at 8 bases. V lost 2 bases, J lost 9 bases, and 12 bases stayed unmatched. Looked up from germline, CDR1 is GTSNPN and CDR2 is SVGIG (reference sequence). The CDR3 has 15 amino acids. This chain's CDR3 is CAWSPSGSRGSEQFF. CDR3 nucleotide sequence: TGTGCCTGGAGTCCCAGCGGGAGCCGGGGCAGTGAGCAGTTCTTC.

This chain uses TRBV7-2 with TRBJ2-4; 9 bases match TRBD2. V dropped 3 bases and J dropped 7; count of bases not matched to a gene: 7. The CDR3 is 15 amino acids. Per germline, CDR1 SGHTA and CDR2 FQGNSA. CDR3 in amino acids: CASSFLAGDANIQYF. CDR3 nucleotides: TGTGCCAGCAGCTTCTTAGCGGGAGATGCGAACATTCAGTACTTC.

The gene calls are TRBV18 and TRBJ2-5; D perhaps matches TRBD1 (6 bases). CDR1 and CDR2 (germline): KGHSH, LQKENI. This CDR3 has 14 amino acids. The V end lost 2 bases, the J end lost 3 bases, and 10 bases lay between the germline ends. CDR3 coding DNA: TGTGCCAGCTCACCAAAATACAGGGAAGAGACCCAGTACTTC. Translation: CASSPKYREETQYF.

The V call is TRBV27, the J call TRBJ2-5; D is possibly TRBD2 (6 bases). This CDR3 contains 14 residues. The V end was cut by 2 bases, the J end by 5 bases, with 12 bases between. Germline assignment: CDR1 MNHEY and CDR2 SMNVEV (reference sequence). CDR3 nucleotides: TGTGCCAGCAGTTTAAATCGCGGGACGGAGACCCAGTACTTC. Its translation is CASSLNRGTETQYF.

The gene calls are TRBV23-1 and TRBJ1-5; TRBD1 matches at 9 bases. TRBV23-1 carries the ORF label, with uncertain function. This CDR3 comprises 16 residues. V lost 4 bases, J lost 3 bases, and 7 bases stayed unmatched. The CDR3 DNA follows: TGCGCCAGCAGTCGGCGGGACAGGGTTTCCAATCAGCCCCAGCATTTT. Encoded protein: CASSRRDRVSNQPQHF.

J is TRBJ1-3 and V is TRBV5-4; D is unclear. V was cut by 4 bases and J by 0 bases, with 14 bases left in between. The V gene's germline CDR1 is SGHNT and CDR2 YYREEE (reference sequence). The CDR3 length is 16 residues. The DNA of the CDR3 is TGTGCCAGCAGCCCTAGAAACGGAAACTCTGGAAACACCATATATTTT. Translated: CASSPRNGNSGNTIYF.

The DNA for the CDR3 is TGTGCCAGCAGCTTGCAAGCCGGACCCAACTATGGCTACACCTTC. This gives the protein CASSLQAGPNYGYTF. The J gene is TRBJ1-2, the V gene TRBV5-8; D uncertain. Between the trimmed V and J ends, which lost 1 base and 2 bases, there was a span of 12 bases. Germline loops: CDR1 SGHTS, CDR2 YDEGEE. The CDR3 is made up of 15 amino acids. Complete variable domain (other parts from reference TRBV5-8 and TRBJ1-2): EAGVTQSPTHLIKTRGQQATLRCSPISGHTSVYWYQQALGLGLQFLLWYDEGEERNRGNFPPRFSGRQFPNYSSELNVNALELEDSALYLCASSLQAGPNYGYTFGSGTRLTVV.

V gene TRBV27 combines with J gene TRBJ1-5; TRBD1 agrees at 7 bases. J gave up 1 base and V 6 bases, and 6 bases lay outside the gene matches. Germline V gene lookup returns CDR1 MNHEY and CDR2 SMNVEV (reference sequence). The CDR3 is made up of 15 amino acids. This chain's CDR3 is CASSPDRASNQPQHF. The CDR3 coding sequence is TGTGCCAGCAGCCCCGACAGGGCCAGCAATCAGCCCCAGCATTTT.

The chain employs TRBV12-2 and TRBJ2-1; the D call of TRBD1 is as the table states it, not checked on the DNA. TRBV12-2 is labeled a pseudogene. The CDR3 covers 15 residues. The CDR3 DNA sequence: TGTGCAAGTCGCTTACAACACCGCTCCTACAATGAGCAGTTCTTC. Its translation is CASRLQHRSYNEQFF.

The chain recombines TRBV5-4 with TRBJ2-3; 11 positions match TRBD2. Germline V gene sequence: CDR1 SGHNT, CDR2 YYREEE (reference sequence). J was trimmed by 4 bases and V by 4 bases; bases with no gene match: 2. The CDR3 spans 14 residues. In nucleotides, the CDR3 is TGTGCCAGCAGCGTAGCGGGAGGGCCAGATACGCAGTATTTT. Amino acids: CASSVAGGPDTQYF.

The V call is TRBV7-8, the J call TRBJ2-7, with a possible D match to TRBD2 (6 bases). This CDR3 has 14 residues. Germline CDR1 reads SGHVS; CDR2 reads FQNEAQ. V was clipped by 5 bases and J by 2 bases, with 13 bases between them. The CDR3 protein is CASSPVRGTYEQYF. CDR3 DNA: TGTGCCAGCAGCCCCGTGCGGGGTACCTACGAGCAGTACTTC.

This clone was detected once. V usage is TRBV15 and J usage is TRBJ2-7; D remains unclear. Germline CDR1 reads LNHNV; CDR2 reads YYDKDF (reference sequence). Trimming left V 0 bases short and J 0 bases short, with 18 bases between. This CDR3 is 18 amino acids long. The CDR3 spells CATSRDSYRATISYEQYF. DNA of the CDR3: TGTGCCACCAGCAGAGATTCTTATAGGGCTACCATCTCCTACGAGCAGTACTTC.